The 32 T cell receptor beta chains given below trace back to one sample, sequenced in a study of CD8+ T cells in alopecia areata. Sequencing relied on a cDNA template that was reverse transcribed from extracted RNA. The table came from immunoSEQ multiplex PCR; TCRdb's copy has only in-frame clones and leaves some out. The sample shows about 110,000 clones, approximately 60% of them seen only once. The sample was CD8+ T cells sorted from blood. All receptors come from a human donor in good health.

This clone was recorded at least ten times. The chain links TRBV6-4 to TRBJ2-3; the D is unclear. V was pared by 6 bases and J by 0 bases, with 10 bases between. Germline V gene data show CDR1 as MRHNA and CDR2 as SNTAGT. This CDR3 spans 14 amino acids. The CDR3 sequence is CASRHGESTDTQYF. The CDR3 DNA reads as TGTGCCAGCAGACACGGAGAGAGCACAGATACGCAGTATTTT.

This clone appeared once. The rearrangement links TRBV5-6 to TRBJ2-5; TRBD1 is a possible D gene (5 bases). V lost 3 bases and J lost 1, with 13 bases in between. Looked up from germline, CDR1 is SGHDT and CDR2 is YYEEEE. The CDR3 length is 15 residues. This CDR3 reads CASSSGAGPQETQYF. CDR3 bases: TGTGCCAGCAGCTCCGGAGCAGGGCCCCAAGAGACCCAGTACTTC.

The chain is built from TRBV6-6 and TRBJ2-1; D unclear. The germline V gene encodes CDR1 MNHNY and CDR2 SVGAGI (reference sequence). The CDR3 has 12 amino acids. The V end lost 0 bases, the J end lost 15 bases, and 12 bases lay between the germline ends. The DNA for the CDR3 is TGTGCCAGCAGTTACTCGACCCTATTGGGGTTCTTC. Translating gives CASSYSTLLGFF.

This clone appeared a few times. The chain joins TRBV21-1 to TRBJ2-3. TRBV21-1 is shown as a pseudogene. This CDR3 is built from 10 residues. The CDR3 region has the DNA TGTGCCGAAAGGGCAGATACGCAGTATTTT. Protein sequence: CAERADTQYF.

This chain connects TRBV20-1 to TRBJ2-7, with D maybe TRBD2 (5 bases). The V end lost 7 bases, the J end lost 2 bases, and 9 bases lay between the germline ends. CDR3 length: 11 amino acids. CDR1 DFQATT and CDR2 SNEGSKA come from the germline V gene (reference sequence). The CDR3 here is CSGGAAYEQYF. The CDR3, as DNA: TGCAGTGGGGGAGCAGCCTACGAGCAGTACTTC.

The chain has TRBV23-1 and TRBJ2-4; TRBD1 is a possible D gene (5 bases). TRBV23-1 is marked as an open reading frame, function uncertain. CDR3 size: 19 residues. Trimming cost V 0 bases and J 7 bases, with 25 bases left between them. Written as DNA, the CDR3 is TGCGCCAGCAGTCAATCCCCTGCAAGGGGCTCGACCTTCCGGAACATTCAGTACTTC. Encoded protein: CASSQSPARGSTFRNIQYF.

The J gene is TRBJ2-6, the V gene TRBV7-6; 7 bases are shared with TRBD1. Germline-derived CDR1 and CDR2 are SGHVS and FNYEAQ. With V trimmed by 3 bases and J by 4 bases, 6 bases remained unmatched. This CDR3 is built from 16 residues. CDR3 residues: CASSFLTGIGANVLTF. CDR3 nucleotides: TGTGCCAGCAGCTTTTTGACAGGGATAGGGGCCAACGTCCTGACTTTC.

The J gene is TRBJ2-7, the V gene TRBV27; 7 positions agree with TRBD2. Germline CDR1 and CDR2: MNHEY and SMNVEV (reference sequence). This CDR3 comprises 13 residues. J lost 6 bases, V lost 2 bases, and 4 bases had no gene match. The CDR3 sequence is CASSLGGGTEQYF. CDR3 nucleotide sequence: TGTGCCAGCAGTTTAGGGGGGGGTACCGAGCAGTACTTC.

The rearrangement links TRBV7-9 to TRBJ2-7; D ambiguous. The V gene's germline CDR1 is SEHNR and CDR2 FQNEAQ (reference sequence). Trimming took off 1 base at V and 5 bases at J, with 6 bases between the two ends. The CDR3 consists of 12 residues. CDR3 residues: CASSLGLDEQYF. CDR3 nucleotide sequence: TGTGCCAGCAGCTTAGGACTTGACGAGCAGTACTTC.

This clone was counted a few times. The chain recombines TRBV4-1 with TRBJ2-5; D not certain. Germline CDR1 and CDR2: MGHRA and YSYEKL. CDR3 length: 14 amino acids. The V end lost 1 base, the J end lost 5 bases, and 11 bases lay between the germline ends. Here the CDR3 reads CASSQAPLWETQYF. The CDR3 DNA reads TGCGCCAGCAGCCAAGCCCCACTTTGGGAGACCCAGTACTTC.

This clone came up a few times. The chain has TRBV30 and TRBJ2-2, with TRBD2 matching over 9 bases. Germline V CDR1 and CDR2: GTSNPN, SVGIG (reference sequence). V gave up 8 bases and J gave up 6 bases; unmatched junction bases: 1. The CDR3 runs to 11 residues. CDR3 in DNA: TGTGCCCGCGGGGGGGCCGGGGAGCTGTTTTTT. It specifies CARGGAGELFF.

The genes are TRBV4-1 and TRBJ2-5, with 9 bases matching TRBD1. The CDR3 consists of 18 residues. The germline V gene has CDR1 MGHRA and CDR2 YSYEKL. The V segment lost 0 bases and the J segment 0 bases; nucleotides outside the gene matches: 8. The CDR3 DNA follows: TGCGCCAGCAGCCAAGAACCAGTGGGACAGGGATACCAAGAGACCCAGTACTTC. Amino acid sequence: CASSQEPVGQGYQETQYF.

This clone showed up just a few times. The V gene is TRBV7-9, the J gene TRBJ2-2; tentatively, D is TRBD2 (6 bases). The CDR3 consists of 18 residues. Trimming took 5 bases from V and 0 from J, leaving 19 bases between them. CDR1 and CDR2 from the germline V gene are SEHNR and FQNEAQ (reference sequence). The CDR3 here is CASSGRDSRPSNTGELFF. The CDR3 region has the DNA TGTGCCAGCAGCGGCCGGGACTCGCGCCCCTCGAACACCGGGGAGCTGTTTTTT.

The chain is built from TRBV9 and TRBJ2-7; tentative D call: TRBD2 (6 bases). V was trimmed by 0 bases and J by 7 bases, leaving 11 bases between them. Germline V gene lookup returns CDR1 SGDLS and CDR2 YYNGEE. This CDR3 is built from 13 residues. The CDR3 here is CASSVVSGLEQYF. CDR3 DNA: TGTGCCAGCAGCGTAGTCAGCGGGTTGGAGCAGTACTTC.

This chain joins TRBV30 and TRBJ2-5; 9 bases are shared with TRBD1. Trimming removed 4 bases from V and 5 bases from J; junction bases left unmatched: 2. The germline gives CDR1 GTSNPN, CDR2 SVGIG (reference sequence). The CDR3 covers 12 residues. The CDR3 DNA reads TGTGCCTGGACGACAGGGGGGGAGACCCAGTACTTC. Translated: CAWTTGGETQYF.

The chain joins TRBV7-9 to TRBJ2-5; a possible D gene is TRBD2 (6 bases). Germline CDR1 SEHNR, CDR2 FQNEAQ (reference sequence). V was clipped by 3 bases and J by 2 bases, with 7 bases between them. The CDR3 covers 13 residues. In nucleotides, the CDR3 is TGTGCCAGCAGCTTCGGGACTCAAGAGACCCAGTACTTC. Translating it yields CASSFGTQETQYF.

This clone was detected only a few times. CDR3 sequence (DNA): TGTGCCAGCAGTTTATCGATCACAGGGGTTGGCACTGAAGCTTTCTTT. Its protein is CASSLSITGVGTEAFF. The chain carries TRBV27 and TRBJ1-1, with 7 bases that match TRBD1. The length of the CDR3 is 16 residues. Germline lookup yields CDR1 MNHEY and CDR2 SMNVEV (reference sequence). After removal of 0 bases from V and 4 bases from J, the junction contained 8 bases not matched to a gene.

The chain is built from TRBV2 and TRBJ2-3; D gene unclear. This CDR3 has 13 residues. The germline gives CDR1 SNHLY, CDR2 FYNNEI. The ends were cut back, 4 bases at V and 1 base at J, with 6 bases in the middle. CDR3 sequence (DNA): TGTGCCAGCAGTGTAGGTGGCACAGATACGCAGTATTTT. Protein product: CASSVGGTDTQYF.

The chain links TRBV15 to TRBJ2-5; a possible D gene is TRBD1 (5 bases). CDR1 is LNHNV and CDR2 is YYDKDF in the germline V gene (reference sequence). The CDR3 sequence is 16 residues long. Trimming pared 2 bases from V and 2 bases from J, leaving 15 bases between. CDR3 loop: CATSRYQGARQETQYF. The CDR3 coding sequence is TGTGCCACCAGCAGATACCAAGGGGCTAGACAAGAGACCCAGTACTTC.

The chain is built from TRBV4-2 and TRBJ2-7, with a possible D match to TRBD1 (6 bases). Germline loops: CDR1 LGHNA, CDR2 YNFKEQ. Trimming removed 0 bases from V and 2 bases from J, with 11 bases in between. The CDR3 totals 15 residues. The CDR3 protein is CASSQEYREAYEQYF. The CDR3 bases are TGTGCCAGCAGCCAAGAGTACAGGGAAGCCTACGAGCAGTACTTC.

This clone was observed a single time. The CDR3 spells CASSSNSGTEAFF. The CDR3 nucleotides read TGTGCCAGCAGCTCGAACTCTGGCACTGAAGCTTTCTTT. The chain employs TRBV2 and TRBJ1-1; no reliable D call. V was clipped by 6 bases and J by 4 bases, with 12 bases between them. CDR1 and CDR2 from the germline V gene are SNHLY and FYNNEI. The CDR3 is 13 amino acids.

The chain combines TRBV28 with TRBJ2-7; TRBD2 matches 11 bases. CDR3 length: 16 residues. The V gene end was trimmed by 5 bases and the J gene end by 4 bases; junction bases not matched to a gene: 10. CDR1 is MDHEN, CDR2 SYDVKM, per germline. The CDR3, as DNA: TGTGCCAGCAGTGCAAAGAGAGGACTAGCGGGTTACGAGCAGTACTTC. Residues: CASSAKRGLAGYEQYF.

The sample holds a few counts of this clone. The CDR3 nucleotides read TGTGCCTGGCGGGTGGGGCAGAGGGGAAAAGGTCTCTACAATGAGCAGTTCTTC. Translated, it gives CAWRVGQRGKGLYNEQFF. V is TRBV30 and J is TRBJ2-1; D possibly uses TRBD1 or TRBD2 (5 bases each). Germline values: CDR1 GTSNPN, CDR2 SVGIG (reference sequence). The CDR3 is made up of 18 amino acids. The V gene lost 5 bases and the J gene lost 3 bases, with 26 bases spanning the gap.

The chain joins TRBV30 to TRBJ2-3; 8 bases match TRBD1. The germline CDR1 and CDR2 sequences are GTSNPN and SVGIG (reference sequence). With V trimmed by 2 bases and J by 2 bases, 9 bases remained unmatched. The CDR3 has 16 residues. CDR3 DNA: TGTGCCTGGAGTCTGGCGGACAGGGCTACCACAGATACGCAGTATTTT. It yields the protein CAWSLADRATTDTQYF.

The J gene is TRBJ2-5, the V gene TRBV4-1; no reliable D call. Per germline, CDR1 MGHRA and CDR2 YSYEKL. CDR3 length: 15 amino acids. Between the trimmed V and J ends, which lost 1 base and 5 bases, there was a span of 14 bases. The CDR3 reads CASSQGTSVGETQYF. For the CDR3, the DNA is TGCGCCAGCAGCCAAGGAACCTCCGTAGGGGAGACCCAGTACTTC.

The CDR3 DNA sequence: TGTGCCAGCAGCTTGGTGAACCTTGAAGCTTTCTTT. Its translation is CASSLVNLEAFF. The chain has TRBV5-6 and TRBJ1-1; D is unresolved. V lost 0 bases and J lost 7, with 7 bases in between. The CDR3 is 12 amino acids. The germline V gene encodes CDR1 SGHDT and CDR2 YYEEEE. The full variable domain, rest sourced from reference TRBV5-6 and TRBJ1-1, is DAGVTQSPTHLIKTRGQQVTLRCSPKSGHDTVSWYQQALGQGPQFIFQYYEEEERQRGNFPDRFSGHQFPNYSSELNVNALLLGDSALYLCASSLVNLEAFFGQGTRLTVV.

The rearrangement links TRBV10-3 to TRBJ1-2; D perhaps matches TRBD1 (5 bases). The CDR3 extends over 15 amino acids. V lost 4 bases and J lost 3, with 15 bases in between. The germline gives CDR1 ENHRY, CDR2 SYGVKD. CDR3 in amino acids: CAISASEGDDYGYTF. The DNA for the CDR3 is TGTGCCATCAGTGCGTCTGAAGGGGACGACTATGGCTACACCTTC.

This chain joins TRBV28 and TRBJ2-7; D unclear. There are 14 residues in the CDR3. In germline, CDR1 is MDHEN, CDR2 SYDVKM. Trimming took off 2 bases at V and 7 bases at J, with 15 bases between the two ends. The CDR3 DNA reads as TGTGCCAGCAGTTTACCTCCCGGCCCCTGGGAGCAGTACTTC. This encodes CASSLPPGPWEQYF.

The CDR3 sequence: CASSYRVRETQYF. CDR3 DNA sequence: TGTGCCAGCAGCTACAGGGTTAGGGAGACCCAGTACTTC. This chain connects TRBV2 to TRBJ2-5; weak D call: TRBD1 (6 bases). Germline assignment: CDR1 SNHLY and CDR2 FYNNEI. Trimming left V 6 bases short and J 5 bases short, with 13 bases between. The CDR3 has 13 amino acids. The full variable domain, its missing parts supplied by reference TRBV2 and TRBJ2-5, is EPEVTQTPSHQVTQMGQEVILRCVPISNHLYFYWYRQILGQKVEFLVSFYNNEISEKSEIFDDQFSVERPDGSNFTLKIRSTKLEDSAMYFCASSYRVRETQYFGPGTRLLVL.

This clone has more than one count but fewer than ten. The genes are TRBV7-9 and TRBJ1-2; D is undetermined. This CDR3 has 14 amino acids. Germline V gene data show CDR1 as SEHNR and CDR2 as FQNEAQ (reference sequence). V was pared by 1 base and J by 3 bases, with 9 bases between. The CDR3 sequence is CASSLESDYYGYTF. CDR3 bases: TGTGCCAGCAGCTTAGAAAGCGATTACTATGGCTACACCTTC. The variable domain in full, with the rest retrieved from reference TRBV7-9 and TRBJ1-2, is DTGVSQNPRHKITKRGQNVTFRCDPISEHNRLYWYRQTLGQGPEFLTYFQNEAQLEKSRLLSDRFSAERPKGSFSTLEIQRTEQGDSAMYLCASSLESDYYGYTFGSGTRLTVV.

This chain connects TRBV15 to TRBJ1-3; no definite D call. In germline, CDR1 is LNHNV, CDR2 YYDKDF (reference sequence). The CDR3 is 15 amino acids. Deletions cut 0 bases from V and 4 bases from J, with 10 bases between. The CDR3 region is CATSRDRYSGNTIYF. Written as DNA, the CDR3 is TGTGCCACCAGCAGAGATAGGTACAGCGGAAACACCATATATTTT.

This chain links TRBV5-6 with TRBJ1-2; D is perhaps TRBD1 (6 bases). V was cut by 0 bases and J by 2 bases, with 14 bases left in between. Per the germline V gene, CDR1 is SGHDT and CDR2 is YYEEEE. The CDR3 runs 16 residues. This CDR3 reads CASSLESDRWNYGYTF. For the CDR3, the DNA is TGTGCCAGCAGCTTGGAATCCGACAGGTGGAACTATGGCTACACCTTC.